Following are 29 T cell receptor beta chains from one sample sequenced in a study of tumor-infiltrating lymphocytes in primary liver carcinoma. A primer matching the constant region was used to make TCR beta cDNA from 500 ng of total RNA. Libraries for TCR beta were built through three nested multiplex PCR rounds, which together made up a slightly modified ARM-PCR procedure. Use of TRBV1-TRBV30 forward primers with a C-beta reverse primer characterized the first two PCR rounds, which lasted 10 cycles each. TCRdb reprocessed the multiplex PCR reads with MiXCR, giving one entry per CDR3 protein. The sample holds a few hundred thousand distinct CDR3 sequences, around three fifths seen once. Blood RNA came from unsorted whole blood; germline DNA was also extracted. Specimen: peripheral blood. These receptors all stem from a woman aged 25 to 45 with primary liver carcinoma and hepatitis B virus infection.

The CDR3 DNA reads as TGCGCCAGCAGCCAAGATCCGGGCTCCAGAGAGACCCAGTACTTC. It yields the protein CASSQDPGSRETQYF. The rearrangement joins TRBV4-1 to TRBJ2-5, with no clear D. Trimming left V 0 bases short and J 4 bases short, with 12 bases between. Per the germline V gene, CDR1 is MGHRA and CDR2 is YSYEKL. There are 15 residues in the CDR3.

A single count supports this clonotype. This may be a read error: a much more frequent sequence differs by one nucleotide. The J gene is TRBJ2-7, the V gene TRBV12-3 or TRBV12-4; the match to TRBD2 covers 7 bases. The junction had 12 bases not matched to a gene; V was cut back by 7 bases and J by 6 bases. The CDR3 extends over 14 amino acids. This chain's CDR3 is CASNFLRERSEQYF. DNA of the CDR3: TGTGCCAGCAATTTTCTGCGGGAGCGAAGCGAGCAGTACTTC.

The chain has TRBV7-3 and TRBJ2-2; weak D call: TRBD1 (5 bases). CDR1 is SGHTA and CDR2 is FQGTGA in the germline V gene. CDR3 length: 14 residues. The V end was cut by 3 bases, the J end by 9 bases, with 14 bases between. The CDR3 loop is CASSLGPSGRELFF. CDR3 nucleotide sequence: TGTGCCAGCAGCTTGGGGCCCTCGGGCAGGGAGCTGTTTTTT.

The chain links TRBV29-1 to TRBJ2-1, with 7 positions matching TRBD2. V was clipped by 4 bases and J by 6 bases; unmatched bases: 12. From germline, CDR1 is SQVTM and CDR2 ANQGSEA. The CDR3 is 15 amino acids. CDR3 in amino acids: CSVGAGPESLNEQFF. In nucleotides, the CDR3 is TGCAGCGTTGGAGCGGGACCGGAATCGCTCAATGAGCAGTTCTTC.

Ten or more counts support this clonotype. The chain uses TRBV28 and TRBJ2-1, with TRBD2 matching over 8 bases. Per the germline V gene, CDR1 is MDHEN and CDR2 is SYDVKM. The junction had 12 bases not matched to a gene; V was cut back by 7 bases and J by 7 bases. The CDR3 is 15 amino acids. As DNA, the CDR3 is TGTGCCAGCACCCTTATGGGACTAGGCGGGAATGAGCAGTTCTTC. This translates into CASTLMGLGGNEQFF.

The chain uses TRBV5-4 and TRBJ2-7; the match to TRBD1 covers 9 bases. This CDR3 region has 15 residues. CDR1 SGHNT and CDR2 YYREEE come from the germline V gene (reference sequence). Unmatched junction bases numbered 4, after V lost 2 bases and J lost 1 base. The CDR3 sequence: CASSLRGTGSYEQYF. CDR3 in DNA: TGTGCCAGCAGCTTAAGAGGGACAGGGTCCTACGAGCAGTACTTC.

The table lists this clonotype with a few counts. A much larger clone sits a single nucleotide away, making a read error possible. This chain joins TRBV11-3 and TRBJ2-1; the D gene could be TRBD1 or TRBD2 (5 bases each). This CDR3 has 13 residues. Germline V CDR1 and CDR2: SGHNT, YENEEA. This chain's CDR3 is CASRGDGHNEKFF. CDR3 in DNA: TGTGCCAGCAGAGGGGACGGGCACAATGAGAAGTTCTTC.

Comments on this clonotype: It may be a read error: a sequence one base away is much more abundant. This chain links TRBV5-5 with TRBJ2-5, with D perhaps matching TRBD1 or TRBD2 (5 bases each). Germline V gene data show CDR1 as SGHKS and CDR2 as YYEKEE (reference sequence). This CDR3 contains 16 residues. This CDR3 is CASTEQERLDGGTHYF. The CDR3 bases are TGTGCCAGCACCGAACAGGAGCGGCTGGATGGTGGGACCCACTACTTC. Based on the CDR3 plus reference TRBV5-5 and TRBJ2-5, the full variable domain is DAGVTQSPTHLIKTRGQQVTLRCSPISGHKSVSWYQQVLGQGPQFIFQYYEKEERGRGNFPDRFSARQFPNYSSELNVNALLLGDSALYLCASTEQERLDGGTHYFGPGTRLLVL.

This clonotype came up a few times. The junction does not match germline at one end; this may be a read error. The chain combines TRBV29-1 with TRBJ2-5; D is perhaps TRBD1 (6 bases). Germline V gene sequence: CDR1 SQVTM, CDR2 ANQGSEA. The CDR3 runs 13 residues. Written as DNA, the CDR3 is TGCGGCGTTGAACAGGGTGTGGGAGAGACCCAGTGCTTC. It encodes CGVEQGVGETQCF.

In the case of this clonotype: Possible read error: a much larger clone is one base away. The V gene is TRBV4-1, the J gene TRBJ1-4; 8 bases align to TRBD1. Germline CDR1 is MGHRA and CDR2 is YSYEKL. The J segment lost 6 bases and the V segment lost 7 bases, leaving 13 bases of the junction unmatched. There are 16 residues in the CDR3. CDR3 sequence: CASKAWTGIEDEKLFF. The DNA of the CDR3 is TGCGCCAGCAAAGCATGGACAGGGATTGAGGATGAAAAACTGTTTTTT.

Many counts were recorded for this clonotype. The J gene is TRBJ2-1, the V gene TRBV29-1; weak D call: TRBD1 (6 bases). Between the trimmed V and J ends, which lost 5 bases and 6 bases, there was a span of 20 bases. The CDR3 has 15 residues. Germline lookup yields CDR1 SQVTM and CDR2 ANQGSEA. This chain's CDR3 is CSVKARAGVGNEQFF. Here the CDR3 DNA reads TGCAGCGTTAAGGCAAGGGCAGGGGTAGGCAATGAGCAGTTCTTC.

As for this clonotype: Possible read error: a much larger clone is one base away. The V call is TRBV6-2 or TRBV6-3, the J call TRBJ2-7, with D maybe TRBD1 (6 bases). Per the germline V gene, CDR1 is MNHEY and CDR2 is SVGEGT. The length of the CDR3 is 14 residues. V was cut by 3 bases and J by 2 bases, with 11 bases left in between. CDR3 region: CASSYWTDTYEQYF. The CDR3 DNA is TGTGCCAGCAGTTATTGGACAGACACCTACGAGCAGTACTTC.

Details on this clonotype: A much larger clone lies a single base off, so this may be a read error. The V call is TRBV4-1, the J call TRBJ2-3; 9 bases agree with TRBD1. Germline CDR1 MGHRA, CDR2 YSYEKL. The CDR3 sequence is 16 residues long. CDR3 nucleotide sequence: TGCGCCAGCAGGACCCCGACAGGGGGTAGCAGAGATACGCAGTATTTT. This translates into CASRTPTGGSRDTQYF.

As for this clonotype: This may come from a read error, since a much larger clone is one base off. The chain links TRBV12-3 or TRBV12-4 to TRBJ2-1; the match to TRBD2 covers 7 bases. This CDR3 spans 13 amino acids. The chain's CDR3 is CASRYRDYDEQFF. The CDR3 nucleotides are TGTGCCAGCAGATACCGGGACTACGATGAGCAGTTCTTC.

About this clonotype: One junction end does not reproduce the germline sequence, and a read error may be involved. The chain is built from TRBV4-3 and TRBJ1-6, with 10 bases identical to TRBD1. The CDR3 runs 14 residues. CDR1 is LGHNA, CDR2 YSLEER, per germline. CDR3 coding DNA: TGCGTCAGCAGTCCCGGGACAGGGGTATCACCCCTCCACTTT. Encoded protein: CVSSPGTGVSPLHF.

Worth noting for this clonotype: The junction differs from germline at one of its ends, possibly a read error. The CDR3 coding sequence is TGTGCCAGCAGCCCCCCGACGGGAAGAGTCACTGAGGCTTTCTTT. The encoded protein is CASSPPTGRVTEAFF. The rearrangement joins TRBV28 to TRBJ1-1, with unresolved D. CDR3 length: 15 amino acids. Germline V CDR1 and CDR2: MDHEN, SYDVKM.

A word on this clonotype: This may be a read error, as it is one base from a much larger clone. This rearrangement joins TRBV29-1 to TRBJ2-2; possible D gene TRBD2, 6 bases. V was pared by 3 bases and J by 6 bases, with 20 bases between. Looked up from germline, CDR1 is SQVTM and CDR2 is ANQGSEA. This CDR3 has 16 amino acids. Here the CDR3 reads CSVELTTGVGAGELFF. DNA for the CDR3: TGCAGCGTTGAGTTAACCACGGGAGTCGGGGCCGGGGAGCTGTTTTTT.

In this sample, this clonotype turned up a few times. CDR3 sequence (DNA): TGTGCCAGCAGTGCATATAGACTAGCGGGAGGGCCCAGCACCGGGGAGCTGTTTTTT. This translates into CASSAYRLAGGPSTGELFF. This rearrangement joins TRBV6-1 to TRBJ2-2, with TRBD2 matching over 14 bases. The CDR3 extends over 19 amino acids. J lost 4 bases, V lost 4 bases, and 11 bases had no gene match. Germline V gene lookup returns CDR1 MNHNS and CDR2 SASEGT.

As concerns this clonotype: Possible read error: a much larger clone is one base away. The chain has TRBV6-5 and TRBJ2-7, with D unresolved. Trimming stripped 6 bases from V and 2 bases from J, with 14 bases between. The CDR3 totals 14 residues. CDR1 is MNHEY and CDR2 is SVGAGI in the germline V gene. The CDR3 here is CASSQKVGPYEQYF. In DNA, the CDR3 is TGTGCCAGCAGCCAAAAGGTGGGCCCCTACGAGCAGTACTTC.

For this clonotype: A much larger clone is a single base away; this may be a read error. The gene calls are TRBV12-5 and TRBJ2-3; no clear D. The germline gives CDR1 LGHNT, CDR2 FRNRAP. There are 16 residues in the CDR3. V was clipped by 1 base and J by 1 base, with 12 bases between them. The CDR3 sequence: CASGLAPDGGTDTQYF. The CDR3 nucleotides are TGTGCTAGTGGTTTGGCCCCGGACGGCGGCACAGATACGCAGTATTTT.

With regard to this clonotype: A much larger clonotype is one base distant, so this may be a read error. CDR3 sequence reads: CASGDQGDYEQYF. CDR3 nucleotide sequence: TGTGCCAGCGGGGACCAGGGGGACTACGAGCAGTACTTC. This chain joins TRBV6-2 or TRBV6-3 and TRBJ2-7; TRBD1 agrees at 7 bases. The CDR3 extends over 13 amino acids. V shed 8 bases, J shed 3 bases, and the junction held 7 bases outside the gene matches. Germline-derived CDR1 and CDR2 are MNHEY and SVGEGT.

Note on this clonotype: Possible read error: a much larger clone is one base away. J is TRBJ2-1 and V is TRBV4-3; 7 bases map to TRBD1. The trim removed 5 bases at V and 4 bases at J, leaving 8 bases unmatched. The CDR3 contains 15 residues. Per germline, CDR1 LGHNA and CDR2 YSLEER. DNA for the CDR3: TGCGCCAGCAGCTGGAGACAGGGACCATACAATGAGCAGTTCTTC. This sequence encodes CASSWRQGPYNEQFF.

The rearrangement joins TRBV10-3 to TRBJ2-7; D unresolved. The CDR3 is made up of 16 amino acids. The V gene's germline CDR1 is ENHRY and CDR2 SYGVKD. Trimming shortened V by 0 bases and J by 4 bases, and 16 bases separated the two germline ends. The CDR3 DNA sequence: TGTGCCATCAGTGAGTCTCATGGACCCTACCCGTACGAGCAGTACTTC. Translated, it gives CAISESHGPYPYEQYF.

This clonotype was observed a handful of times. The chain combines TRBV5-4 with TRBJ2-3, with unresolved D. V was shortened by 2 bases and J by 6 bases, with 7 bases between the two germline ends. CDR1 and CDR2 from the germline V gene are SGHNT and YYREEE (reference sequence). The CDR3 length is 12 residues. CDR3 sequence (DNA): TGTGCCAGCAGCTTTTCGGCGGATACGCAGTATTTT. Translation: CASSFSADTQYF.

J is TRBJ2-7 and V is TRBV6-5, with D unresolved. The V gene's germline CDR1 is MNHEY and CDR2 SVGAGI. The germline V and J ends were trimmed by 0 bases and 0 bases, with 9 bases remaining between them. This CDR3 is built from 15 residues. CDR3: CASSYSIMSSYEQYF. In nucleotides, the CDR3 is TGTGCCAGCAGTTACTCTATAATGAGCTCCTACGAGCAGTACTTC.

In its sample, this clonotype was seen a few times. V gene TRBV6-2 or TRBV6-3 combines with J gene TRBJ2-1; tentatively, D is TRBD1 (5 bases). CDR3 length equals 16 residues. With 6 bases removed from V and 2 bases from J, the gap between germline ends came to 17 bases. Germline lookup yields CDR1 MNHEY and CDR2 SVGEGT. This CDR3 is CASSTLRQPPYNEQFF. CDR3 DNA sequence: TGTGCCAGCAGCACCCTTCGACAGCCACCCTACAATGAGCAGTTCTTC.

A note on this clonotype: It may be a read error: a sequence one base away is much more abundant. This chain connects TRBV29-1 to TRBJ1-3; D is undetermined. The CDR3 loop spans 12 amino acids. Germline V gives CDR1 SQVTM, CDR2 ANQGSEA. The CDR3 bases are TGCAGCGTTAGGGTAGAAGGAAACATCATATATTTT. It yields the protein CSVRVEGNIIYF.

V and J are TRBV6-6 and TRBJ2-5; 10 nucleotides match TRBD2. Germline values: CDR1 MNHNY, CDR2 SVGAGI (reference sequence). The CDR3 is made up of 14 amino acids. V shed 2 bases, J shed 7 bases, and the junction held 4 bases outside the gene matches. CDR3 residues: CASSYPAGGGTQYF. The CDR3 DNA reads TGTGCCAGCAGTTACCCAGCGGGAGGGGGGACCCAGTACTTC.

About this clonotype: Germline is not matched at one junction end, which may reflect a read error. The V call is TRBV11-2, the J call TRBJ2-1; TRBD2 aligns across 8 bases. The CDR3 is made up of 15 amino acids. Germline V CDR1 and CDR2: SGHAT, FQNNGV. The CDR3 spells CASCLARGLVHEQFF. Written as DNA, the CDR3 is TGTGCCAGCTGCTTAGCTCGGGGACTAGTCCACGAGCAGTTCTTC. The full variable domain, in which reference TRBV11-2 and TRBJ2-1 provide the parts outside the CDR3, is EAGVAQSPRYKIIEKRQSVAFWCNPISGHATLYWYQQILGQGPKLLIQFQNNGVVDDSQLPKDRFSAERLKGVDSTLKIQPAKLEDSAVYLCASCLARGLVHEQFFGPGTRLTVL.